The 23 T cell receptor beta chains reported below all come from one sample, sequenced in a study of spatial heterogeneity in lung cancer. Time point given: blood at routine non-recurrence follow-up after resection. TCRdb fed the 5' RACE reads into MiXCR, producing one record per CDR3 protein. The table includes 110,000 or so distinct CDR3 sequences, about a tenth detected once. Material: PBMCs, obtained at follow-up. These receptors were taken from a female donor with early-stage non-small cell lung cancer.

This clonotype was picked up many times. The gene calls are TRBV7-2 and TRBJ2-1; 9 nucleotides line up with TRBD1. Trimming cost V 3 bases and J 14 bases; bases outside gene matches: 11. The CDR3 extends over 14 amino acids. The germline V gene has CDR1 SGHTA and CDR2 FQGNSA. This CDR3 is CASSFSPGQGKEFF. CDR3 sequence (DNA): TGTGCCAGCAGCTTCAGCCCGGGACAGGGAAAGGAGTTCTTC.

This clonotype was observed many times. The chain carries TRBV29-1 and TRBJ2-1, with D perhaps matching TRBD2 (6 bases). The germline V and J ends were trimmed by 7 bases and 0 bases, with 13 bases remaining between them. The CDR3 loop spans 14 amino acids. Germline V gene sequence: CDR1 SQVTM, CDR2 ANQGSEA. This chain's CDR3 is CSAKRASSYNEQFF. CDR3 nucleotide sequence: TGCAGCGCAAAGCGGGCTAGCTCCTACAATGAGCAGTTCTTC.

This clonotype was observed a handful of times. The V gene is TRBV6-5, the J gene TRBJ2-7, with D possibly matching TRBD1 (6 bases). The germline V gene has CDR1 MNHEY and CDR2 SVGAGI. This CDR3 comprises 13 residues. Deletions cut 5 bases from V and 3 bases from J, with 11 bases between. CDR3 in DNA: TGTGCCAGCAGTCCTCAGGGGTACTACGAGCAGTACTTC. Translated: CASSPQGYYEQYF.

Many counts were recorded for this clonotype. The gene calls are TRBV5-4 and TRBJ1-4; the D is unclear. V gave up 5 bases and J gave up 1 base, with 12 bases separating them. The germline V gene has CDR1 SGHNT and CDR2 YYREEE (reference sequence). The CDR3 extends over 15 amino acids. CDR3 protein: CASSRKEGTNEKLFF. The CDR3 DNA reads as TGTGCCAGCAGTCGAAAAGAAGGAACTAATGAAAAACTGTTTTTT.

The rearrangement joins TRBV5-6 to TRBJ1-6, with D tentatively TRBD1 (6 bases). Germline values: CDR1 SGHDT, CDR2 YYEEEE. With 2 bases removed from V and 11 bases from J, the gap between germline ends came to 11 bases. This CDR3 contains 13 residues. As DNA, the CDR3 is TGTGCCAGCAGCTTCAGGGGAATGACACCCCTCCACTTT. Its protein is CASSFRGMTPLHF.

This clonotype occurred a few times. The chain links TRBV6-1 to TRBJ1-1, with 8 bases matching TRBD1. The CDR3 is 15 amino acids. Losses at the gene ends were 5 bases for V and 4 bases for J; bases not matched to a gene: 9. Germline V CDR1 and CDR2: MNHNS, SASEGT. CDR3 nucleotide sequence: TGTGCCAGCAGTCCAAGACAGGGGCGGGCCACTGAAGCTTTCTTT. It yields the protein CASSPRQGRATEAFF.

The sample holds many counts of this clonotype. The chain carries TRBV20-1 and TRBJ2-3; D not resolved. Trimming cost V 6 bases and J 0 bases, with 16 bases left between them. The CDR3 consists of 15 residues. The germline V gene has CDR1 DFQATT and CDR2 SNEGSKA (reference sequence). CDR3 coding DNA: TGCAGTGCAAAAAGCGTTCAATCTAGCACAGATACGCAGTATTTT. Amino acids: CSAKSVQSSTDTQYF.

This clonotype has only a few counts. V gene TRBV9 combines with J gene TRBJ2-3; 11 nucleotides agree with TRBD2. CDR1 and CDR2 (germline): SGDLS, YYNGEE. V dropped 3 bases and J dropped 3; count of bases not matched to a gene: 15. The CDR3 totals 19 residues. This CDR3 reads CASSAGTSGGRVGTDTQYF. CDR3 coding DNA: TGTGCCAGCAGCGCTGGGACTAGCGGAGGGAGGGTTGGTACAGATACGCAGTATTTT.

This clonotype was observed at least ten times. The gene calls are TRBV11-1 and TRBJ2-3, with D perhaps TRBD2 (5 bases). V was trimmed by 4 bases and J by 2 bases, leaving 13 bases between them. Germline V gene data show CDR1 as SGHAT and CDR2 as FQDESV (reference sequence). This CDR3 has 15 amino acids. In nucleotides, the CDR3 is TGTGCCAGCAGCTCAGAAGGACTCAACACAGATACGCAGTATTTT. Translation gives CASSSEGLNTDTQYF.

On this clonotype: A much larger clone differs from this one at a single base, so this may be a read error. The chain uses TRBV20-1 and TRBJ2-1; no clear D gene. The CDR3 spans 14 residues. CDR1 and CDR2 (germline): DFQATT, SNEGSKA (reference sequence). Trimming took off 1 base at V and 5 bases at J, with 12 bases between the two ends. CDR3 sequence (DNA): TGCAGTGCTAGAGTTTTAGGCACCAACAATGAGCAGTTCTTC. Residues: CSARVLGTNNEQFF.

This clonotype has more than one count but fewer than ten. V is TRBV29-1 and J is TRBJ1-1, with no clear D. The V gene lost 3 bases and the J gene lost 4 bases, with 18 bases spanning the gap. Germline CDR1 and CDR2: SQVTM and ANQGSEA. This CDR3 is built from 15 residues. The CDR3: CSVELDLAVGTEAFF. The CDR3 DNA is TGCAGCGTTGAGTTGGATTTAGCTGTCGGCACTGAAGCTTTCTTT.

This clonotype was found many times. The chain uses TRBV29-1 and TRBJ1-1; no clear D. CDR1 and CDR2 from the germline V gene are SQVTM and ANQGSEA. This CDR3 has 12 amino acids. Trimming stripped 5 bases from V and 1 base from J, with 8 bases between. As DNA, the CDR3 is TGCAGCGTTAGACACTCGAACACTGAAGCTTTCTTT. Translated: CSVRHSNTEAFF.

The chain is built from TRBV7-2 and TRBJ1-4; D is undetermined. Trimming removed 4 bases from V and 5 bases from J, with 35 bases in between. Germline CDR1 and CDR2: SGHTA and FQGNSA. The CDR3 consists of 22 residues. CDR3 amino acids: CASSSGIKISHLWRAANEKLFF. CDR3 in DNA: TGTGCCAGCAGCTCTGGAATCAAAATCTCTCACTTGTGGCGGGCGGCCAATGAAAAACTGTTTTTT.

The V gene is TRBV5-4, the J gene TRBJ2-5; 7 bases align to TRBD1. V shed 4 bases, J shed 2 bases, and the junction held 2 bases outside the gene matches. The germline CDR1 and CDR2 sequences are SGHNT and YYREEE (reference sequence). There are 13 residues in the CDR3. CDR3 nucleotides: TGTGCCAGCAGCGTGGGACAGCAAGAGACCCAGTACTTC. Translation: CASSVGQQETQYF.

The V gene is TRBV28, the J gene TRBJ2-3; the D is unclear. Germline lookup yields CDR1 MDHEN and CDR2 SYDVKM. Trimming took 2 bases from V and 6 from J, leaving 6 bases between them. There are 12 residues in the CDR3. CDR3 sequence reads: CASSLNRDTQYF. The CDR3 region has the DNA TGTGCCAGCAGTTTAAACCGGGATACGCAGTATTTT.

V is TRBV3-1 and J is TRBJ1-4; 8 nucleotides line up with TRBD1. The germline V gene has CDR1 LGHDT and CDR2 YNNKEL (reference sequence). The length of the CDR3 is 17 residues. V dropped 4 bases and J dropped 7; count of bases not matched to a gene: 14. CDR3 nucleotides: TGTGCCAGCAGCCCCCGGACAGGGCAGGAACTTCGTGAAAAACTGTTTTTT. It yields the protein CASSPRTGQELREKLFF.

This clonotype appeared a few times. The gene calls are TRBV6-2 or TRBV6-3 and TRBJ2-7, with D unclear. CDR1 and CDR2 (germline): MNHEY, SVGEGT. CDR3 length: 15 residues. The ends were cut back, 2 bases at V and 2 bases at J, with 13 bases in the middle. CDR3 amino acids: CASSYGSDVTYEQYV. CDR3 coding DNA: TGTGCCAGCAGTTACGGCTCAGATGTTACCTACGAGCAGTACGTC.

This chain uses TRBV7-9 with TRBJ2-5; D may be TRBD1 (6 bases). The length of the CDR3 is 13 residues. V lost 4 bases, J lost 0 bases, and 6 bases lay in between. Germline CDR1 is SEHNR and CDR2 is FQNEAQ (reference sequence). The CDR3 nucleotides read TGTGCCAGCAGCTGGGACAACCAAGAGACCCAGTACTTC. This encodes CASSWDNQETQYF. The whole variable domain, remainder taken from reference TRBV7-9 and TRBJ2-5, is DTGVSQNPRHKITKRGQNVTFRCDPISEHNRLYWYRQTLGQGPEFLTYFQNEAQLEKSRLLSDRFSAERPKGSFSTLEIQRTEQGDSAMYLCASSWDNQETQYFGPGTRLLVL.

The DNA of the CDR3 is TGTGCCAGCAGCGAGGGACTAGCGGTCTACAATGAGCAGTTCTTC. This gives the protein CASSEGLAVYNEQFF. The rearrangement links TRBV9 to TRBJ2-1; the match to TRBD2 covers 11 bases. The trim removed 3 bases at V and 3 bases at J, leaving 2 bases unmatched. Germline CDR1 is SGDLS and CDR2 is YYNGEE. The CDR3 runs 15 residues. Full variable domain (remainder filled in from reference TRBV9 and TRBJ2-1): DSGVTQTPKHLITATGQRVTLRCSPRSGDLSVYWYQQSLDQGLQFLIQYYNGEERAKGNILERFSAQQFPDLHSELNLSSLELGDSALYFCASSEGLAVYNEQFFGPGTRLTVL.

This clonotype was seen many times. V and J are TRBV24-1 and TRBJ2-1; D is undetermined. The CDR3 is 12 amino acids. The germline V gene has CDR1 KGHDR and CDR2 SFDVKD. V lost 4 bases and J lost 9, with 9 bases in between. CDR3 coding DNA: TGTGCCACCAGTGACTATACGGGTGAGCAGTTCTTC. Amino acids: CATSDYTGEQFF.

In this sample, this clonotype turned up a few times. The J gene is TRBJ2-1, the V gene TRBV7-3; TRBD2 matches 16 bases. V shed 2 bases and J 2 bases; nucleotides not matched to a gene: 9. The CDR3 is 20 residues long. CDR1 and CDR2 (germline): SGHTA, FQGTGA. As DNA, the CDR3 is TGTGCCAGCAGCTTATCGGGGACTAGCGGGAGGGCCAGGCCCTACAATGAGCAGTTCTTC. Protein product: CASSLSGTSGRARPYNEQFF.

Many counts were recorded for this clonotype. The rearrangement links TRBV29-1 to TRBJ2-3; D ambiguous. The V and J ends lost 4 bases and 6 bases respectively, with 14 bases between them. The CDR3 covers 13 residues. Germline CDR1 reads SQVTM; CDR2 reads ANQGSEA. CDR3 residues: CSVVAILGDTQYF. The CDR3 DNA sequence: TGCAGCGTTGTGGCAATCCTGGGGGATACGCAGTATTTT.

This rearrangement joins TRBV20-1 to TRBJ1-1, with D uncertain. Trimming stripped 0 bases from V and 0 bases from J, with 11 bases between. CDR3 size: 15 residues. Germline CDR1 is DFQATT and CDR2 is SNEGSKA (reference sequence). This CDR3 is CSARDSGRMNTEAFF. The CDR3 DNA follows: TGCAGTGCTAGAGATAGCGGAAGGATGAACACTGAAGCTTTCTTT.